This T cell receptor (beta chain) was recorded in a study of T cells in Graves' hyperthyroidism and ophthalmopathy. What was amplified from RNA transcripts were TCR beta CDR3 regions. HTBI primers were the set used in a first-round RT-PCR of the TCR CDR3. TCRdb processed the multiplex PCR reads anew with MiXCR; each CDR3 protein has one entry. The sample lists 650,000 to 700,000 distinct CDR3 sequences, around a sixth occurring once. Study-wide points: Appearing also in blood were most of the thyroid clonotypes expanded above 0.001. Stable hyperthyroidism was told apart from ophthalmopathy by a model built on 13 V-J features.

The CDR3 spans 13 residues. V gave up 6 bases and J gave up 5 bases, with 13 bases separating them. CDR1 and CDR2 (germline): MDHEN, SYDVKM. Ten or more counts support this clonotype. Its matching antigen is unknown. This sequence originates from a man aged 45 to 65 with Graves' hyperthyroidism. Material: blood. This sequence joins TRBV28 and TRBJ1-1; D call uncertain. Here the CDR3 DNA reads TGTGCCAGCAGGTCACCAACAGAAACTGAAGCTTTCTTT. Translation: CASRSPTETEAFF. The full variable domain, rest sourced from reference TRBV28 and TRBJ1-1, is DVKVTQSSRYLVKRTGEKVFLECVQDMDHENMFWYRQDPGLGLRLIYFSYDVKMKEKGDIPEGYSVSREKKERFSLILESASTNQTSMYLCASRSPTETEAFFGQGTRLTVV.